The T cell receptor (beta chain) described here comes from a study of cytomegalovirus exposure and HLA in healthy donors. The PCR used 60 Vbeta and 13 Jbeta primers. Only in-frame clones appear in the TCRdb table, and some are missing; sequencing was by immunoSEQ multiplex PCR. This sample has about 61,000 clones, with around 89% found just once. Notes on this clone: What it binds is unknown.

The V gene's germline CDR1 is MGHRA and CDR2 YSYEKL. V was clipped by 2 bases and J by 6 bases, with 8 bases between them. CDR3 size: 14 residues. Findings and limits, study-wide: Association of a missense DCLRE1C variant with TCR beta V- and J-gene trimming was reported in a later analysis. Donors were assumed by presence/absence analyses to have roughly uniform sequencing depth.

The source is a man aged 30 to 45 in good health and CMV-seropositive. The sample taken for sequencing was PBMCs. The rearrangement links TRBV4-1 to TRBJ1-6; D remains unclear. CDR3 nucleotide sequence: TGCGCCAGCAGCCAAAGGCGGGCTAATTCACCCCTCCACTTT. Encoded protein: CASSQRRANSPLHF.